Listed below are T cell receptor beta chains from one sample, sequenced in a study of blood T cell repertoires in COVID-19. Profiling relied on immunoSEQ multiplex PCR, and the TCRdb table lists in-frame clones only, not all of them. The sample carries under 95,000 clones, approximately 79% recorded once. Sequencing used peripheral blood. Receptor source: a man aged 65 to 79 with acute or convalescent COVID-19. Both conserved end residues are trimmed from each CDR3. Fields, in order: V gene, D gene, J gene, CDR3 protein. A D gene is named only where the DNA matches it firmly.

TRBV9	NA	TRBJ2-2	ASSVGTAKATGELF
TRBV2	TRBD1	TRBJ1-5	ASSPPGQGGNQPQH
TRBV5-4	TRBD1	TRBJ1-2	ASSLAGTGDYGYT
TRBV2	NA	TRBJ2-5	ASSGDYQETQY
TRBV19	NA	TRBJ2-3	ASAASSTDTQY
TRBV7-6	TRBD1	TRBJ1-1	ASSLRGTGGHESNTEAF
TRBV4-2	TRBD2	TRBJ2-5	ASSQAIAGEETQY
TRBV13	NA	TRBJ2-7	ASSLGLQWRGGEQY
TRBV5-1	NA	TRBJ2-1	ASSGGAVRNNEQF
TRBV2	NA	TRBJ1-1	ASSDWQATTEAF
TRBV6-5	NA	TRBJ2-7	ASSRDRRHEY
TRBV2	NA	TRBJ2-1	ASSEYELRDNEQF
TRBV27	NA	TRBJ2-2	ASRPTTNTGELF
TRBV5-1	NA	TRBJ2-5	ASSLDSGYQETQY
TRBV15	NA	TRBJ2-1	ATSRGGSSYNEQF
TRBV19	TRBD1	TRBJ1-3	ASSSPGQGGNTIY
TRBV6-6	NA	TRBJ1-3	ASSGWGTSSGNTIY
TRBV28	NA	TRBJ2-2	ASSSYRRRNTGELF
TRBV19	NA	TRBJ2-1	ASSMSGGLHNEQF
TRBV4-1	TRBD1	TRBJ2-7	ATSLDRGFEQY
TRBV19	TRBD1	TRBJ1-2	ASTPGTAYGYT
TRBV21-1	NA	TRBJ1-1	ASSTRGTEAF
TRBV18	TRBD2	TRBJ2-1	ASSPAGDNEQF
TRBV7-2	TRBD1	TRBJ1-1	ASSRDRGVNTEAF
TRBV19	NA	TRBJ2-1	ASSIDLQDEQF
TRBV6-5	NA	TRBJ1-6	ASSPGRDSPLH
TRBV18	NA	TRBJ2-3	ASSPRRAGGTTDTQY
TRBV19	NA	TRBJ1-4	ASSRGQYNEKLF
TRBV7-6	NA	TRBJ2-3	ASSLGTASTDTQY
TRBV6-5	TRBD1	TRBJ2-1	ASGDRYNEQF
TRBV19	NA	TRBJ2-6	ASRSPGTRFSGANVLT
TRBV18	NA	TRBJ1-1	ASSERNTEAF
TRBV2	TRBD1	TRBJ1-4	ASRRTGATNEKLF
TRBV28	TRBD1	TRBJ2-1	ASRLTRDRLLNEQF
TRBV2	TRBD2	TRBJ2-1	ASRLAGVNEQF
TRBV29-1	NA	TRBJ2-3	SVVVRDTQY
TRBV19	TRBD2	TRBJ2-4	ASSISPSGKNIQY
TRBV7-9	NA	TRBJ1-4	ASSLVTISDEKLF
TRBV27	NA	TRBJ1-2	ASSPSPGQRGYGYT